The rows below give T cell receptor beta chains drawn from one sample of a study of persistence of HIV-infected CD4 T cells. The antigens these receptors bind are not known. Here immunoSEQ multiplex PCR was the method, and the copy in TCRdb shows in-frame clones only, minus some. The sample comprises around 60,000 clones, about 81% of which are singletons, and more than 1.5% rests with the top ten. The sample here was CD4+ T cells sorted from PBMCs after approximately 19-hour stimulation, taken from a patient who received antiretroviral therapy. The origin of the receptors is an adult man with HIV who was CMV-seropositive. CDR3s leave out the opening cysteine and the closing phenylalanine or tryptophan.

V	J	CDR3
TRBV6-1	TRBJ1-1	ASSEGKGPMNTEAF
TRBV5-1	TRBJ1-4	ASSLGTANEKLF
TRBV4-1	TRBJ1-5	ASSQNPAAGDQPQH
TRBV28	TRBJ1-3	ASTPFPRDGFTGNTIY
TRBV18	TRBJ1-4	ASSPNGRNEKLF
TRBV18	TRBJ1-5	ASSLGTGATNQPQH
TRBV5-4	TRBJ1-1	ASRDRTGAKVNTEAF
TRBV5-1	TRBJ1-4	ASSKGGLGLEEKLF
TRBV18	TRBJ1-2	ASSPAGQEGYT
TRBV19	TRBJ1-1	ASSIGKSTEAF
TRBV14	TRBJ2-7	ASSPTGGIPYEQY
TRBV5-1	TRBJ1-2	ASSLEQGGLGGYT
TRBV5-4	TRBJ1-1	ASSLGTGGRAGSEAF
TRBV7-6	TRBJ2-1	ASSRTVYNEQF
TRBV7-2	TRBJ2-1	ASSSPSLNEQF
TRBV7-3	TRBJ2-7	ASSSRPGEGEQY
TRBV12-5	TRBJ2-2	ASGWGGDTGELF
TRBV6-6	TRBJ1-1	ASSYSIAGGGTEAF
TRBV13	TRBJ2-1	ASSLGSGGRNEQF
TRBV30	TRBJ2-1	AWSVLTNEQF
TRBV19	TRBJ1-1	ASSPRSVGEAF
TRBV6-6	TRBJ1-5	ASSYKGGNQPQH
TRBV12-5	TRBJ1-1	ASGYPLKSEAF
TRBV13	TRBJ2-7	ASSPTFRGQGVNEQY
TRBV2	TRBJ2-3	ASRQARGQITDTQY
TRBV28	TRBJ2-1	ASRTLRNGYNEQF
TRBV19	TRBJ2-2	ASSMRTGNTGELF
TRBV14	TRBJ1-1	ASSQYRRTEAF
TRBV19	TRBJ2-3	ASIPDRAIPDTQY
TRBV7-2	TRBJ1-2	ASSLGATGGGYGYT
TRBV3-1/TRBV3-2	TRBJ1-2	ASRDRAGYGYT
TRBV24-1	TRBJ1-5	ATSDSTGSNQPQH
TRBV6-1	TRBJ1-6	ASSELEGSYNSPLH
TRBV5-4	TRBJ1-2	ASSLKQGAYGYT
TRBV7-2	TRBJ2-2	ASSLDRGPGELF
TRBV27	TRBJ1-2	ASRLTGLGDYGYT
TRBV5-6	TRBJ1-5	ASSLQGVNQPQH
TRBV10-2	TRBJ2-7	ASSNTGEQY
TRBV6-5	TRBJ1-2	ASSYSLRGDGYT
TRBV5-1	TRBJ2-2	ASTPGQDTGELF
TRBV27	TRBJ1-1	ASSPLGAGGLREVGAF
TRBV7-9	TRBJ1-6	ASSFGQGFYNSPLH